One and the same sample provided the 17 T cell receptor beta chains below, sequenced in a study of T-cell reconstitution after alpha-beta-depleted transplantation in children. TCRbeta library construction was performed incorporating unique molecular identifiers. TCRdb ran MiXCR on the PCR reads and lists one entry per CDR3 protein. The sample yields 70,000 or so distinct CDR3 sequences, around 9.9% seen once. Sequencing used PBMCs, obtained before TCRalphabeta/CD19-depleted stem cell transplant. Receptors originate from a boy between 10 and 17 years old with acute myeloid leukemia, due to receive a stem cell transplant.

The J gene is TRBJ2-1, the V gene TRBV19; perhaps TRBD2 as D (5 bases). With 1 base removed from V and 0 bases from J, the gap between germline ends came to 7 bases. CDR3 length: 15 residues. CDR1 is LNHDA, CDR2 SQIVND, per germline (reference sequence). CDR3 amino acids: CASSIVRDSYNEQFF. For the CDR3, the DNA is TGTGCCAGTAGTATAGTGAGGGACTCCTACAATGAGCAGTTCTTC.

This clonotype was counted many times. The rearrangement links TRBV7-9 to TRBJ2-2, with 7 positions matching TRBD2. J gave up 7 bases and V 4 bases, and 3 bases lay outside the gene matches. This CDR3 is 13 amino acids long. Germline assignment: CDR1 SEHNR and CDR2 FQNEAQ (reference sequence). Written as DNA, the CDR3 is TGTGCCAGCAGCTACACTAGCGACGGGGAGCTGTTTTTT. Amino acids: CASSYTSDGELFF.

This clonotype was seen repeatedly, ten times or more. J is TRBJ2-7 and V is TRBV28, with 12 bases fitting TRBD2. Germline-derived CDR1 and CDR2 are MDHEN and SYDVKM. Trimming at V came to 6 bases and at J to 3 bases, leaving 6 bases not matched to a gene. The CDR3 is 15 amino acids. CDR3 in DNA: TGTGCCAGCAGGGCCAGACTAGCGGGAGACTACGAGCAGTACTTC. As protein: CASRARLAGDYEQYF.

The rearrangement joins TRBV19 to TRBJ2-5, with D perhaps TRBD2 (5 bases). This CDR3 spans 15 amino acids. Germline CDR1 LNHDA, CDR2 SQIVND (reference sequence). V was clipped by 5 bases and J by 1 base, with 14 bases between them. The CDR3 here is CASSAQGLGQETQYF. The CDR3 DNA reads TGTGCCAGTAGTGCACAAGGACTGGGCCAAGAGACCCAGTACTTC.

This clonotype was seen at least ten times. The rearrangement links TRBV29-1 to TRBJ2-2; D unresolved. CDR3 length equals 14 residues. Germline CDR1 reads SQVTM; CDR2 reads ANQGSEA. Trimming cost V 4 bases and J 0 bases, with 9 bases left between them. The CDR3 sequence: CSVVSPTNTGELFF. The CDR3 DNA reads TGCAGCGTTGTGTCACCAACGAACACCGGGGAGCTGTTTTTT.

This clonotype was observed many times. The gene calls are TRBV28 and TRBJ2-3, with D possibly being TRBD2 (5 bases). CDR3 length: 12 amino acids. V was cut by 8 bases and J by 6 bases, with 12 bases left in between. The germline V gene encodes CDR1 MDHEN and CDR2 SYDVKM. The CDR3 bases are TGTGCCAGCCTAGGAGGATTGGATACGCAGTATTTT. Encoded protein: CASLGGLDTQYF. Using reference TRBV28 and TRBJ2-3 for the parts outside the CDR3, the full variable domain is DVKVTQSSRYLVKRTGEKVFLECVQDMDHENMFWYRQDPGLGLRLIYFSYDVKMKEKGDIPEGYSVSREKKERFSLILESASTNQTSMYLCASLGGLDTQYFGPGTRLTVL.

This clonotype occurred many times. CDR3 in DNA: TGTGCCAGCAGTTTAAATTCTGTTGCGGGAGGTGGCTACACCTTC. It specifies CASSLNSVAGGGYTF. This chain links TRBV12-3 or TRBV12-4 with TRBJ1-2; no clear D. The CDR3 is made up of 15 amino acids. The V and J ends lost 2 bases and 7 bases respectively, with 17 bases between them.

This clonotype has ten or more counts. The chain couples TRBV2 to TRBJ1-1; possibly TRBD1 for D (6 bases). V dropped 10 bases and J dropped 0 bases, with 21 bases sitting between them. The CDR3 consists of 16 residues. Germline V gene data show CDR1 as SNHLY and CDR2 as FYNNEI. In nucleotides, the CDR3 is TGTGCCACCGTTTCAAGACAGGACCCGATGAACACTGAAGCTTTCTTT. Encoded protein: CATVSRQDPMNTEAFF.

The CDR3 DNA is TGTGCCAGCAGTTCCCAAGTCGTGGAGACCCAGTACTTC. It encodes CASSSQVVETQYF. The chain joins TRBV6-6 to TRBJ2-5; D gene unclear. The CDR3 sequence is 13 residues long. Germline values: CDR1 MNHNY, CDR2 SVGAGI (reference sequence). V dropped 4 bases and J dropped 5 bases, with 11 bases sitting between them.

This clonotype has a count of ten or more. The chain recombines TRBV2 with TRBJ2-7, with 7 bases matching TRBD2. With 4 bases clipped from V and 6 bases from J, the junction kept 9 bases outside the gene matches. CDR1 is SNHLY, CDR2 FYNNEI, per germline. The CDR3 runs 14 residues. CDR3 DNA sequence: TGTGCCAGCAGTGTGTCGCTAGCGGCGGGCGAGCAGTACTTC. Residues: CASSVSLAAGEQYF.

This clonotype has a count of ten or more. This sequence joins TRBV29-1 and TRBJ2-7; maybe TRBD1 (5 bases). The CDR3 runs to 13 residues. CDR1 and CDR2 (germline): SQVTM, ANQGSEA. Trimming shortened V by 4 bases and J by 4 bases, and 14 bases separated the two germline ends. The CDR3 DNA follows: TGCAGCGTTGCCTGGGGCAGGATTTACGAGCAGTACTTC. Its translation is CSVAWGRIYEQYF.

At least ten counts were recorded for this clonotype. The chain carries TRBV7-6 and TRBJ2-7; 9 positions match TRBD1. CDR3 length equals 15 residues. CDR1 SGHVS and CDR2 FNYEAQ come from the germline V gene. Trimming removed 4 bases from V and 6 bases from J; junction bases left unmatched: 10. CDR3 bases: TGTGCCAGCAGCTCAAAGACAGGGGGGGTTAGCGAGCAGTACTTC. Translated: CASSSKTGGVSEQYF. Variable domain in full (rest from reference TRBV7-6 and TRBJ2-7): GAGVSQSPRYKVTKRGQDVALRCDPISGHVSLYWYRQALGQGPEFLTYFNYEAQQDKSGLPNDRFSAERPEGSISTLTIQRTEQRDSAMYRCASSSKTGGVSEQYFGPGTRLTVT.

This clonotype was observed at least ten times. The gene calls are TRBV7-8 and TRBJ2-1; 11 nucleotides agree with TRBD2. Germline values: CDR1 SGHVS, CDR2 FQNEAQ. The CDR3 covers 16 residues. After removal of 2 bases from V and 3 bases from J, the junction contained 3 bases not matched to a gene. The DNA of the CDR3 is TGTGCCAGCAGCTTAAAGGGACTAGCGGACTACAATGAGCAGTTCTTC. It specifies CASSLKGLADYNEQFF.

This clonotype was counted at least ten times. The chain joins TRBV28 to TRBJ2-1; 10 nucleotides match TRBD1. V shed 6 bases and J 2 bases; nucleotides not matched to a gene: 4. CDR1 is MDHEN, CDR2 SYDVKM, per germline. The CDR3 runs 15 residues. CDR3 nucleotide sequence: TGTGCCAGCAGCAACGGACAGGGGGCCTACAATGAGCAGTTCTTC. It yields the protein CASSNGQGAYNEQFF.

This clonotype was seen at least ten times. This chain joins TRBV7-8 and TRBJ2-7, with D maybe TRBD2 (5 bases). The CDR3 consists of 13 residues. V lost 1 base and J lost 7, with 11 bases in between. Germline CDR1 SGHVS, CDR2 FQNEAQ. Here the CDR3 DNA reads TGTGCCAGCAGCTTAGTCGGGGTCAGGGAGCAGTACTTC. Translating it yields CASSLVGVREQYF. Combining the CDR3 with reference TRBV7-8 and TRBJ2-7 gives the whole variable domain GAGVSQSPRYKVAKRGQDVALRCDPISGHVSLFWYQQALGQGPEFLTYFQNEAQLDKSGLPSDRFFAERPEGSVSTLKIQRTQQEDSAVYLCASSLVGVREQYFGPGTRLTVT.

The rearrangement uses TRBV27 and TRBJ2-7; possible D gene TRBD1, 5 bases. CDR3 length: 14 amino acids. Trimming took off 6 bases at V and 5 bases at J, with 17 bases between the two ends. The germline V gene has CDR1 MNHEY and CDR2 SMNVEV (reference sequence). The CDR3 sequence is CASSPPGRANEQYV. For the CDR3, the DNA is TGTGCCAGCAGCCCGCCGGGCAGGGCAAACGAGCAGTACGTC.

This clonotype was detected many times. CDR3 sequence reads: CASSRSTSVYEQYF. CDR3 sequence (DNA): TGTGCCAGCTCACGATCGACTAGTGTCTACGAGCAGTACTTC. The V call is TRBV18, the J call TRBJ2-7; D possibly corresponds to TRBD2 (6 bases). CDR1 KGHSH and CDR2 LQKENI come from the germline V gene. Trimming cost V 4 bases and J 3 bases, with 13 bases left between them. The CDR3 runs to 14 residues.